A selection of T cell receptor beta chains follows, all from one sample in a study of T-cell reconstitution after alpha-beta-depleted transplantation in children. TCRdb fed the PCR reads into MiXCR, producing one record per CDR3 protein. This sample yields 350,000 to 400,000 distinct CDR3 sequences, of which 20% are seen a single time; 3% to 4.5% belongs to the top ten. Here the sequenced sample was PBMCs from the stem cell graft donor, taken from the stem cell graft. These receptors all come from a human donor who donated a stem cell graft to a child with acute myeloid leukemia. Both conserved end residues are part of each CDR3. The D gene is left open where the match is weak. Size is stated for part of the rows, as once, few or many counts, or as a class when the clone is expanded.

clone size	J gene	V gene	D gene	CDR3 DNA	CDR3 protein
few	TRBJ2-7	TRBV12-3/TRBV12-4	.	TGTGCCAGCAGCCCGGACAGCTACTACGAGCAGTACTTC	CASSPDSYYEQYF
many	TRBJ2-3	TRBV11-3	.	TGTGCCAGCAGCCCCAGCTTCGGCACAGATACGCAGTATTTT	CASSPSFGTDTQYF
few	TRBJ2-4	TRBV24-1	TRBD2	TGTGCCACCAGTGATTCGACTAGCGGGAGGCGAAACATTCAGTACTTC	CATSDSTSGRRNIQYF
many	TRBJ2-7	TRBV7-9	.	TGTGCCAGCAGCCCCAATTGGGGGGCATCCTACGAGCAGTACTTC	CASSPNWGASYEQYF
.	TRBJ2-2	TRBV12-3/TRBV12-4	.	TGTGCCACCCGGGAGAGAAACACCGGGGAGCTGTTTTTT	CATRERNTGELFF
many	TRBJ2-2	TRBV27	.	TGTGCCAGCAGTTTAATGAGGGTTGGGGACACCGGGGAGCTGTTTTTT	CASSLMRVGDTGELFF
few	TRBJ1-2	TRBV6-5	.	TGTGCCAGCAGTAGCCAGAGATATGGCTACACCTTC	CASSSQRYGYTF
.	TRBJ2-7	TRBV20-1	TRBD2	TGCAGTGCCAAAAGCGGGAGCGACGAGCAGTACTTC	CSAKSGSDEQYF
few	TRBJ2-7	TRBV3-1	TRBD2	TGTGCCAGCAGCCAAGCGACTAGCGGAGCCTACGAGCAGTACTTC	CASSQATSGAYEQYF
.	TRBJ1-6	TRBV7-2	.	TGTGCCAGCAGCTTAGAGGGTTGGCGACCCCTCCACTTT	CASSLEGWRPLHF
many	TRBJ2-1	TRBV9	.	TGTGCCAGCAGCGTAGATTCGGACGGCAGCTACAATGAGCAGTTCTTC	CASSVDSDGSYNEQFF
.	TRBJ2-1	TRBV28	TRBD1	TGTGCCAGCAGCCCTTCCGGGACAGGGGGCGAGGAAGGGGAGCAGTTCTTC	CASSPSGTGGEEGEQFF
.	TRBJ1-1	TRBV7-9	.	TGTGCCAGCAGCAAGCCCGGGGGGATGAACACTGAAGCTTTCTTT	CASSKPGGMNTEAFF
few	TRBJ2-7	TRBV12-3/TRBV12-4	TRBD1	TGTGCCAGCAGTCACGCGACAGGGGGTGACTCCTACGAGCAGTACTTC	CASSHATGGDSYEQYF
few	TRBJ2-7	TRBV12-3/TRBV12-4	.	TGTGCCAGCAGTCGGCAGGGGGGTGAGCAGTACTTC	CASSRQGGEQYF
.	TRBJ2-3	TRBV29-1	.	TGCAGCCCCGGCACAGATACGCAGTATTTT	CSPGTDTQYF
.	TRBJ2-7	TRBV4-3	TRBD2	TGCGCCAGCAGCCAAGGGGCGGGAGGGCAGTACTTC	CASSQGAGGQYF
few	TRBJ2-2	TRBV18	.	TGTGCCAGCTCACTTAGGAACCAAGCCTCGAACACCGGGGAGCTGTTTTTT	CASSLRNQASNTGELFF
.	TRBJ2-1	TRBV9	TRBD2	TGTGCCAGCAGCGTAGATTATAGCGGGAGTTACAATGAGCAGTTCTTC	CASSVDYSGSYNEQFF
few	TRBJ2-7	TRBV20-1	.	TGCAGTGATTTAATCGGCCCTTACTTC	CSDLIGPYF
few	TRBJ2-6	TRBV10-3	TRBD2	TGTGCCATCAGCGGACTAGCGGGAGACTCTGGGGCCAACGTCCTGACTTTC	CAISGLAGDSGANVLTF
many	TRBJ2-1	TRBV12-3/TRBV12-4	.	TGTGCCAGCAGTTCGGACAGAAATGAGCAGTTCTTC	CASSSDRNEQFF
many	TRBJ2-2	TRBV6-4	TRBD2	TGTGCCAGCAGTGAGACTAGCGGGAACACCGGGGAGCTGTTTTTT	CASSETSGNTGELFF
few	TRBJ2-7	TRBV20-1	TRBD2	TGCAGTGCTTCAACGCTAGCGGGAGAGATATACGAGCAGTACTTC	CSASTLAGEIYEQYF
many	TRBJ1-5	TRBV7-2	.	TGTGCCAGCAGCTTGTGGGGTCTTAGCAATCAGCCCCAGCATTTT	CASSLWGLSNQPQHF
many	TRBJ2-7	TRBV20-1	TRBD1	TGCAGTGCTAGCCCGGGACAGACCTACGAGCAGTACTTC	CSASPGQTYEQYF
many	TRBJ2-1	TRBV20-1	.	TGCAGTGCTAGGGTGCCTCTAGGGCGAGGCTCCTACAATGAGCAGTTCTTC	CSARVPLGRGSYNEQFF
many	TRBJ2-3	TRBV29-1	.	TGCAGCGTTAGTTCTTTAGGGATGGGCACAGATACGCAGTATTTT	CSVSSLGMGTDTQYF
.	TRBJ2-5	TRBV29-1	.	TGCAGCGAACGGACAGCAACTCTACAAGAGACCCAGTACTTC	CSERTATLQETQYF
.	TRBJ2-7	TRBV12-3/TRBV12-4	TRBD2	TGTGCCAGCACCCGCTGGGGAGGCGGGAGTTACGAGCAGTACTTC	CASTRWGGGSYEQYF
many	TRBJ2-7	TRBV20-1	TRBD2	TGCAGTGCTAGAGGGGGAGGCGGGAGTGCCTACGAGCAGTACTTC	CSARGGGGSAYEQYF
many	TRBJ2-1	TRBV20-1	TRBD2	TGCAGTGCTAGAGAGTTAGCGGGAGGCCACAATGAGCAGTTCTTC	CSARELAGGHNEQFF
.	TRBJ2-5	TRBV5-1	TRBD2	TGCGCCAGCAGCCTAAGACCCCTTTGGAGCGGGAGTACCTCGGAGACCCAGTACTTC	CASSLRPLWSGSTSETQYF
many	TRBJ2-1	TRBV20-1	.	TGCAGTGCTGGGTCTAGAGGTGGCAATGAGCAGTTCTTC	CSAGSRGGNEQFF
many	TRBJ2-1	TRBV20-1	TRBD2	TGCAGTGCTAGGAGGACTAGCGGGAGCCGTGAGCAGTTCTTC	CSARRTSGSREQFF
.	TRBJ2-7	TRBV6-5	.	TGTGCCAGCGCCCTTGGACAGACCTACGAGCAGTACTTC	CASALGQTYEQYF
many	TRBJ2-7	TRBV12-3/TRBV12-4	.	TGTGCCAGCACCTCGAGGTACGAGCAGTACTTC	CASTSRYEQYF
many	TRBJ2-1	TRBV20-1	TRBD2	TGCAGTGGAGTCCTAGCGGGACGCCGCAATGAGCAGTTCTTC	CSGVLAGRRNEQFF
.	TRBJ2-5	TRBV3-1	.	TGTGCCAGCAGCCAAGTTAATAGCGTGGAGACCCAGTACTTC	CASSQVNSVETQYF
once	TRBJ2-1	TRBV6-1	.	TGTGCCAGCAACCCCGGCCGGGACAACTACAATGAGCAGTTCTTC	CASNPGRDNYNEQFF
.	TRBJ2-7	TRBV10-3	.	TGTGCCATCAGCAACGGACTGGGAACCTACGAGCAGTACTTC	CAISNGLGTYEQYF
few	TRBJ1-6	TRBV4-3	.	TGCGCCAGCAGCCATGTCGGACAGCTCGGAAATTCACCCCTCCACTTT	CASSHVGQLGNSPLHF
many	TRBJ1-1	TRBV6-5	.	TGTGCCAGCAGTTATCAGAGGATTATGAACACTGAAGCTTTCTTT	CASSYQRIMNTEAFF
.	TRBJ2-1	TRBV20-1	.	TGCAGTGCTAGAGATCAGGGCAGGGGATCCCTAAGCAATGAGCAGTTCTTC	CSARDQGRGSLSNEQFF
.	TRBJ2-1	TRBV28	TRBD1	TGTGCCAGCAGTCCCATAGACAGGGGAAGAGCAGACAATGAGCAGTTCTTC	CASSPIDRGRADNEQFF
.	TRBJ2-5	TRBV4-1	TRBD2	TGCGCCAGCAGCCCCAGTCCTCTCAGGCGGGAGGGGGGGACCCAGTACTTC	CASSPSPLRREGGTQYF
.	TRBJ2-7	TRBV29-1	.	TGCAGCGTGGGCGGGACAGAGCCTTACGAGCAGTACTTC	CSVGGTEPYEQYF
.	TRBJ1-2	TRBV24-1	.	TGTGCCACCAGTGATTTTCTGGGTCTTGATGGCTACACCTTC	CATSDFLGLDGYTF
once	TRBJ2-1	TRBV6-2/TRBV6-3	TRBD2	TGTGCCAGCAGTCTCGGCGCTAGCGGGAGGTTTCGGTACAATGAGCAGTTCTTC	CASSLGASGRFRYNEQFF
.	TRBJ2-7	TRBV9	.	TGTGCCAGCAGCGTAGGGACCGCTAACGAGCAGTACTTC	CASSVGTANEQYF
.	TRBJ1-1	TRBV12-3/TRBV12-4	.	TGTGCCAGCAGTTTACAGGCCTCGAACACTGAAGCTTTCTTT	CASSLQASNTEAFF
.	TRBJ1-6	TRBV30	TRBD1	TGTGCCTGGAGTATGGGACAGGATAATTCACCCCTCCACTTT	CAWSMGQDNSPLHF
many	TRBJ2-3	TRBV29-1	TRBD2	TGCAGCGCCCCCGGAGCGGGAGCAGATACGCAGTATTTT	CSAPGAGADTQYF
.	TRBJ2-1	TRBV4-2	.	TGTGCCAGCAGCCGACTAGTTAGCTCCTACAATGAGCAGTTCTTC	CASSRLVSSYNEQFF
few	TRBJ1-3	TRBV10-3	.	TGTGCCACCACACGGAGAGATACAGTCTCTGGAAACACCATATATTTT	CATTRRDTVSGNTIYF
.	TRBJ2-4	TRBV20-1	.	TGCAGTGCTAGAGATCGCAGGCAGGTCAACATTCAGTACTTC	CSARDRRQVNIQYF
many	TRBJ2-1	TRBV12-3/TRBV12-4	TRBD2	TGTGCCAGCAGTTTGGGGGAGTTCGGGAGGGGCATCAATGAGCAGTTCTTC	CASSLGEFGRGINEQFF
many	TRBJ2-5	TRBV6-6	.	TGTGCCAGCAGTCAAGCAGAGACCCAGTACTTC	CASSQAETQYF
.	TRBJ2-5	TRBV12-3/TRBV12-4	.	TGTGCCAGCAGTTCCATGGGGGCCGCGGGGGAGACCCAGTACTTC	CASSSMGAAGETQYF